This T cell receptor beta chain emerged from a study of type 1 regulatory T cells. At the level of the study: T-allo10 is an in vitro-generated, Tr1-enriched CD4 T cell product specific for alloantigen.

Germline CDR1 SGHTA, CDR2 FQGNSA. V lost 5 bases and J lost 0, with 21 bases in between. This CDR3 contains 18 residues. TCRdb used MiXCR to reprocess the reads, holding one entry per CDR3 protein. This repertoire shows roughly 71,000 distinct CDR3 sequences, 63% found once; its top ten account for 7.6%. As for this clonotype: Its antigen remains unknown.

T-allo10 cells from the graft donor were described as anergic, host-alloantigen-specific, and alloantigen-specific suppressors. The sample was cultured T cells, either the whole culture or a sorted T cell fraction (not recorded which). The sample's subset: Tr1-enriched cell product generated in vitro against host alloantigens. This chain links TRBV7-2 with TRBJ2-3, with D possibly being TRBD2 (6 bases). This TCR derives from a human donor in good health. CDR3 amino acids: CASSPRASAYTSTDTQYF. The DNA of the CDR3 is TGTGCCAGCAGCCCCCGGGCTAGCGCGTATACTAGCACAGATACGCAGTATTTT. Full variable domain (missing parts from reference TRBV7-2 and TRBJ2-3): GAGVSQSPSNKVTEKGKDVELRCDPISGHTALYWYRQSLGQGLEFLIYFQGNSAPDKSGLPSDRFSAERTGGSVSTLTIQRTQQEDSAVYLCASSPRASAYTSTDTQYFGPGTRLTVL.